Each of the 9 T cell receptor beta chains below was sequenced from the same sample in a study of T cell responses to AZD1222 COVID-19 vaccine. Assay used: immunoSEQ multiplex PCR; TCRdb lists only in-frame clones, some missing. The sample lists around 99,000 clones, 87% occurring once. The sequencing here drew on peripheral blood, taken 28 days after the second AZD1222 dose. Every receptor here comes from an adult who received the AZD1222 COVID-19 vaccine.

This rearrangement joins TRBV27 to TRBJ2-5; the D is unclear. Trimming left V 3 bases short and J 5 bases short, with 10 bases between. The CDR3 runs to 13 residues. CDR1 and CDR2 (germline): MNHEY, SMNVEV (reference sequence). The CDR3 spells CASSFGLGETQYF. Written as DNA, the CDR3 is TGTGCCAGCAGTTTTGGGCTAGGGGAGACCCAGTACTTC.

J is TRBJ2-1 and V is TRBV30; D call uncertain. Germline V gene sequence: CDR1 GTSNPN, CDR2 SVGIG (reference sequence). The CDR3 consists of 12 residues. V was pared by 2 bases and J by 8 bases, with 10 bases between. As DNA, the CDR3 is TGTGCCTGGAGTCCCGACACGTATGAGCAGTTCTTC. Its protein product is CAWSPDTYEQFF.

The V call is TRBV19, the J call TRBJ2-2; either TRBD1 or TRBD2 may fit D (5 bases each). Germline V gene sequence: CDR1 LNHDA, CDR2 SQIVND (reference sequence). Trimming left V 0 bases short and J 3 bases short, with 11 bases between. The CDR3 is 16 amino acids. As DNA, the CDR3 is TGTGCCAGTAGTATAGATTGGGGGACGTACACCGGGGAGCTGTTTTTT. Translated, it gives CASSIDWGTYTGELFF.

The V and J genes are TRBV7-9 and TRBJ2-3, with 7 bases fitting TRBD2. V shed 5 bases and J 1 base; nucleotides not matched to a gene: 9. Germline CDR1 is SEHNR and CDR2 is FQNEAQ (reference sequence). CDR3 length: 16 residues. As DNA, the CDR3 is TGTGCCAGCAGCCCATGGACTAGTCCCGGCACAGATACGCAGTATTTT. This sequence encodes CASSPWTSPGTDTQYF.

V usage is TRBV18 and J usage is TRBJ2-6; D perhaps matches TRBD1 (5 bases). The CDR3 length is 18 residues. Germline assignment: CDR1 KGHSH and CDR2 LQKENI. V dropped 3 bases and J dropped 0 bases, with 15 bases sitting between them. This chain's CDR3 is CASSPFDSLNSGANVLTF. The CDR3 DNA reads TGTGCCAGCTCACCTTTCGACAGTCTAAACTCTGGGGCCAACGTCCTGACTTTC.

The J gene is TRBJ2-7, the V gene TRBV6-5; D ambiguous. The germline V gene has CDR1 MNHEY and CDR2 SVGAGI. The CDR3 is 13 amino acids. The CDR3 sequence: CATPGRSQLEQYF. The CDR3 DNA follows: TGTGCGACCCCGGGTAGGTCCCAACTCGAGCAGTACTTC.

The V gene is TRBV6-2 or TRBV6-3, the J gene TRBJ2-1; 10 bases line up with TRBD2. The CDR3 contains 18 residues. Germline CDR1 and CDR2: MNHEY and SVGEGT. V gave up 6 bases and J gave up 0 bases; unmatched junction bases: 11. CDR3 bases: TGTGCCAGCAGCACCGGACTAGCGGCACGCAGCTCCTACAATGAGCAGTTCTTC. Translating gives CASSTGLAARSSYNEQFF.

With regard to this clone: The sample carries other DNA sequences with the same CDR3. The rearrangement joins TRBV7-9 to TRBJ2-7; the D gene could be TRBD1 or TRBD2 (6 bases each). CDR1 and CDR2 from the germline V gene are SEHNR and FQNEAQ (reference sequence). This CDR3 spans 13 amino acids. The V end was cut by 5 bases, the J end by 6 bases, with 14 bases between. The CDR3: CASSPPGAGEQYF. CDR3 nucleotide sequence: TGTGCCAGCAGCCCCCCGGGGGCAGGCGAGCAGTACTTC.

The chain links TRBV20-1 to TRBJ1-1; D unclear. Per germline, CDR1 DFQATT and CDR2 SNEGSKA (reference sequence). The CDR3 has 11 residues. Between the trimmed V and J ends, which lost 6 bases and 0 bases, there was a span of 5 bases. DNA of the CDR3: TGCAGTGCCCTACTGAACACTGAAGCTTTCTTT. This translates into CSALLNTEAFF.